These T cell receptor beta chains were read from a single sample in a study of T cells in Graves' hyperthyroidism and ophthalmopathy. MiXCR was run by TCRdb on the multiplex PCR reads, yielding one entry per CDR3 protein. The sample lists approximately 620,000 distinct CDR3 sequences, approximately 16% seen once, with around 3.5% in the top ten. The sequenced sample consisted of blood. The receptors originated from a woman between 40 and 55 years old with Graves' ophthalmopathy. Each CDR3 is given with its conserved first and last residue. A D gene is named only where the DNA matches it firmly. Size values are once, few and many counts, or a class for expanded clones, and some rows have none.

d_call,clone_size,j_call,v_call,cdr3_nt,cdr3_aa
TRBD2,many,TRBJ2-3,TRBV2,TGTGCCAGAGAAGGACTAGCGGGAAATACGCAGTATTTT,CAREGLAGNTQYF
TRBD2,many,TRBJ2-1,TRBV20-1,TGCAGTGCTAGGGGCTCTAGCGGGAGCTCCTACAATGAGCAGTTCTTC,CSARGSSGSSYNEQFF
TRBD2,many,TRBJ2-5,TRBV7-2,TGTGCCAGCAGCTTAGCGCTGAGCGGGAGGTTTGAGACCCAGTACTTC,CASSLALSGRFETQYF
TRBD1,-,TRBJ1-4,TRBV14,TGTGCCAGCAGCCGCCGACAGGGGGGAAATGAAAAACTGTTTTTT,CASSRRQGGNEKLFF
-,-,TRBJ1-4,TRBV5-6,TGTGCCAGCGGTAACTACGCAACTAATGAAAAACTGTTTTTT,CASGNYATNEKLFF
TRBD2,-,TRBJ2-1,TRBV28,TGCGCCAGCAGCCAAGAACCGGGACTAGCGGGCTATGAGCAGTTCTTC,CASSQEPGLAGYEQFF
-,many,TRBJ2-3,TRBV7-2,TGTGCCAGCAGCTTAGCCGCGGGGGCGAGCACAGATACGCAGTATTTT,CASSLAAGASTDTQYF
-,-,TRBJ2-2,TRBV15,TGTGCCACCGATTCGGGACATCCCACCGGGGAGCTGTTTTTT,CATDSGHPTGELFF
-,-,TRBJ1-1,TRBV6-1,TGTGCCAGCAGCCTCCTACAGGGATCGTACACTGAAGCTTTCTTT,CASSLLQGSYTEAFF
-,few,TRBJ2-3,TRBV24-1,TGTGCCACCAGTGATGGGGGAAGGGTCACAGATACGCAGTATTTT,CATSDGGRVTDTQYF
TRBD2,many,TRBJ2-3,TRBV20-1,TGCAGTGCTAGGGATACTAGCGGGAGTTTGTGGGGAAGGGATACGCAGTATTTT,CSARDTSGSLWGRDTQYF
-,many,TRBJ2-5,TRBV6-1,TGTGCCAGCACCCTCGGGACCACCGGGTCCAGAGAGACCCAGTACTTC,CASTLGTTGSRETQYF
-,-,TRBJ2-7,TRBV6-5,TGTGCCAGCAGTTACGAAGCGCCCGGACTTACTTACGAGCAGTACTTC,CASSYEAPGLTYEQYF
-,-,TRBJ2-5,TRBV11-2,TGTGCCAGCAGCTTAGACCCAAACCAAGAGACCCAGTACTTC,CASSLDPNQETQYF
-,many,TRBJ2-3,TRBV30,TGTGCCTGGAGTGTAGCGACAGATACGCAGTATTTT,CAWSVATDTQYF
TRBD1,few,TRBJ2-5,TRBV5-1,TGCGCCAGCAGCCCCGACCCCGGGACAGGGGGAGAGACCCAGTACTTC,CASSPDPGTGGETQYF
-,-,TRBJ2-5,TRBV10-3,TGTGCCATCAGTGAGTCCAGGACGGAGACCCAGTACTTC,CAISESRTETQYF
TRBD1,-,TRBJ2-7,TRBV19,TGTGCCAGTAGTGCGGGACAGGGCTACGAGCAGTACTTC,CASSAGQGYEQYF
-,many,TRBJ1-4,TRBV27,TGTGCCAGCAGTTGGACAGCTTATTATGCAACTAATGAAAAACTGTTTTTT,CASSWTAYYATNEKLFF
-,few,TRBJ1-2,TRBV12-5,TGTGCTAGTGGTATGGACGGCGGGGGCAGTGGCTACACCTTC,CASGMDGGGSGYTF
TRBD1,many,TRBJ2-7,TRBV12-3/TRBV12-4,TGTGCCAGCTCCTGGACAGGGGGCGGTGAGCAGTACTTC,CASSWTGGGEQYF
-,-,TRBJ2-7,TRBV28,TGTGCCAGCAGTCGGCCAGAGCCTCCTAGGGAGCAGTACTTC,CASSRPEPPREQYF
TRBD1,-,TRBJ2-2,TRBV6-4,TGTGCCAGCAGTGACTGGACAGGAGACACCGGGGAGCTGTTTTTT,CASSDWTGDTGELFF
-,few,TRBJ1-1,TRBV28,TGTGCCAGCAGTCCGACGAGGGTATTGAACACTGAAGCTTTCTTT,CASSPTRVLNTEAFF
TRBD2,few,TRBJ2-1,TRBV28,TGTGCCAGCAGTTTATATGGACTAGCGGGAGGGAATCACAATGAGCAGTTCTTC,CASSLYGLAGGNHNEQFF
TRBD2,-,TRBJ2-1,TRBV12-3/TRBV12-4,TGTGCCAGCAGCCCCCTCCCGGCGGGGGTGAGGGAGCAGTTCTTC,CASSPLPAGVREQFF
TRBD1,many,TRBJ1-4,TRBV30,TGTGCCTGGAGTCAAAACGGACAGGAGCATGAAAAACTGTTTTTT,CAWSQNGQEHEKLFF
-,few,TRBJ2-4,TRBV10-3,TGTGCCATCAGTGATTGGGGGGTTGGCAAAAACATTCAGTACTTC,CAISDWGVGKNIQYF